The 24 T cell receptor beta chains presented below share a single source sample, sequenced in a study of shared clonotypes between healthy human individuals. Assay: immunoSEQ multiplex PCR; the TCRdb copy retains only in-frame clones and omits some. The top ten clones hold under 2% of a sample with about 2.2 million clones, roughly 91% of them seen once. Naive CD8 cells, CD45RO-negative and positively selected for CCR7, excluded terminally differentiated effector memory CD45RA+ cells. Sequenced material: naive CD8+ T cells from PBMCs. These receptor sequences come from a man between 18 and 35 years old in good health. Some clones in this sample may be carry-over from other donors' samples.

On this clone: This same CDR3 is encoded by further DNA sequences in the sample. The V call is TRBV5-1, the J call TRBJ2-7, with unresolved D. Germline loops: CDR1 SGHRS, CDR2 YFSETQ. CDR3 length: 13 residues. Trimming removed 0 bases from V and 2 bases from J, with 6 bases in between. CDR3 DNA sequence: TGCGCCAGCAGCTTGGGCCCAGCCTACGAGCAGTACTTC. Its protein product is CASSLGPAYEQYF.

This rearrangement joins TRBV7-8 to TRBJ2-7; 7 positions match TRBD2. Trimming removed 2 bases from V and 5 bases from J; junction bases left unmatched: 6. Germline values: CDR1 SGHVS, CDR2 FQNEAQ. This CDR3 has 14 amino acids. The CDR3, as DNA: TGTGCCAGCAGCTTATCACTAGCGAGAGACGAGCAGTACTTC. Translated, it gives CASSLSLARDEQYF.

A remark on this clone: Other DNA sequences in the sample encode the same CDR3. V usage is TRBV4-3 and J usage is TRBJ2-7, with D possibly TRBD1 on 7 matching bases. Trimming pared 3 bases from V and 2 bases from J, leaving 14 bases between. The CDR3 totals 15 residues. Germline V gene lookup returns CDR1 LGHNA and CDR2 YSLEER. CDR3 sequence reads: CASSQDRRGPYEQYF. CDR3 nucleotide sequence: TGCGCCAGCAGCCAGGACAGGAGGGGGCCCTACGAGCAGTACTTC.

This chain connects TRBV4-1 to TRBJ2-7; 9 nucleotides line up with TRBD2. The CDR3 is 14 residues long. The V segment lost 4 bases and the J segment 3 bases; nucleotides outside the gene matches: 4. Germline CDR1 MGHRA, CDR2 YSYEKL. The CDR3 DNA reads TGCGCCAGCAGCCTGGGACTAGCAGGCTACGAGCAGTACTTC. Translated, it gives CASSLGLAGYEQYF.

The V call is TRBV27, the J call TRBJ1-1; D is undetermined. CDR1 and CDR2 from the germline V gene are MNHEY and SMNVEV (reference sequence). The CDR3 contains 17 residues. V was pared by 7 bases and J by 2 bases, with 23 bases between. The CDR3 loop reads CASTRPDPAIRNTEAFF. The CDR3 nucleotides are TGTGCCAGCACCCGACCCGATCCAGCGATACGAAACACTGAAGCTTTCTTT.

The gene calls are TRBV15 and TRBJ2-2, with D perhaps matching TRBD1 (5 bases). CDR1 and CDR2 from the germline V gene are LNHNV and YYDKDF (reference sequence). The V end lost 5 bases, the J end lost 5 bases, and 18 bases lay between the germline ends. The CDR3 is 16 amino acids. Here the CDR3 reads CATSLGVGSRTGELFF. The CDR3 coding sequence is TGTGCCACCAGCCTAGGGGTGGGGTCTCGGACCGGGGAGCTGTTTTTT. Variable domain in full (rest from reference TRBV15 and TRBJ2-2): DAMVIQNPRYQVTQFGKPVTLSCSQTLNHNVMYWYQQKSSQAPKLLFHYYDKDFNNEADTPDNFQSRRPNTSFCFLDIRSPGLGDTAMYLCATSLGVGSRTGELFFGEGSRLTVL.

The V call is TRBV6-4, the J call TRBJ2-7; tentative D call: TRBD2 (6 bases). V was clipped by 0 bases and J by 6 bases, with 18 bases between them. The germline gives CDR1 MRHNA, CDR2 SNTAGT. The CDR3 is 16 residues long. CDR3 coding DNA: TGTGCCAGCAGTGACTCGCGGGGATGGATGAGGGGCGAGCAGTACTTC. The encoded protein is CASSDSRGWMRGEQYF.

The chain recombines TRBV27 with TRBJ2-7, with 7 bases lining up with TRBD2. Germline CDR1 reads MNHEY; CDR2 reads SMNVEV (reference sequence). Trimming removed 3 bases from V and 5 bases from J; junction bases left unmatched: 7. This CDR3 spans 14 amino acids. The CDR3 region is CASSFGVTSNEQYF. CDR3 DNA sequence: TGTGCCAGCAGTTTCGGGGTGACTAGCAACGAGCAGTACTTC.

The rearrangement links TRBV27 to TRBJ2-4; D not certain. V lost 6 bases and J 2 bases, leaving 8 bases between the germline ends. The CDR3 sequence is 13 residues long. Germline V lookup: CDR1 MNHEY, CDR2 SMNVEV (reference sequence). The CDR3 region is CASSGPPKNIQYF. The CDR3 nucleotides read TGTGCCAGCAGCGGACCACCCAAAAACATTCAGTACTTC.

V usage is TRBV10-3 and J usage is TRBJ2-3; D gene ambiguous. Trimming left V 6 bases short and J 2 bases short, with 9 bases between. This CDR3 is built from 13 residues. Germline-derived CDR1 and CDR2 are ENHRY and SYGVKD. The CDR3 is CAISADHTDTQYF. The CDR3 nucleotides read TGTGCCATCAGCGCGGACCACACAGATACGCAGTATTTT.

V and J are TRBV5-4 and TRBJ1-2; D gene unclear. Trimming took 0 bases from V and 8 from J, leaving 8 bases between them. Per the germline V gene, CDR1 is SGHNT and CDR2 is YYREEE (reference sequence). This CDR3 spans 12 amino acids. CDR3 sequence (DNA): TGTGCCAGCAGCTTGGAAGGGCACGGCTACACCTTC. Residues: CASSLEGHGYTF.

The genes are TRBV6-5 and TRBJ2-3, with D maybe TRBD2 (6 bases). The CDR3 is made up of 15 amino acids. Germline-derived CDR1 and CDR2 are MNHEY and SVGAGI. V gave up 6 bases and J gave up 5 bases, with 18 bases separating them. The CDR3 region has the DNA TGTGCCAGCAGCCAGCGGGCCGCAGCATTAGATACGCAGTATTTT. Its translation is CASSQRAAALDTQYF.

CDR3 residues: CASSFPGDEQFF. The DNA of the CDR3 is TGTGCCAGCAGCTTCCCAGGGGATGAGCAGTTCTTC. The V call is TRBV7-6, the J call TRBJ2-1; D possibly corresponds to TRBD1 (6 bases). V lost 3 bases, J lost 8 bases, and 8 bases lay in between. CDR1 and CDR2 (germline): SGHVS, FNYEAQ. The length of the CDR3 is 12 residues.

The J gene is TRBJ1-2, the V gene TRBV20-1; D is ambiguous. This CDR3 is built from 11 residues. Trimming removed 5 bases at V and 6 bases at J, with 10 bases between. The germline V gene has CDR1 DFQATT and CDR2 SNEGSKA (reference sequence). The CDR3 here is CSAGGPDGYTF. CDR3 DNA: TGCAGTGCTGGAGGGCCAGATGGCTACACCTTC.

The sample holds one count of this clone. The chain links TRBV28 to TRBJ2-7, with 11 nucleotides matching TRBD2. Germline values: CDR1 MDHEN, CDR2 SYDVKM. CDR3 size: 18 residues. The V gene end was trimmed by 5 bases and the J gene end by 0 bases; junction bases not matched to a gene: 12. The CDR3 protein is CASSPQGRLAGFSYEQYF. CDR3 DNA sequence: TGTGCCAGCAGTCCGCAGGGAAGACTAGCGGGATTCTCCTACGAGCAGTACTTC.

The rearrangement uses TRBV11-2 and TRBJ1-1, with 9 bases fitting TRBD1. Germline V CDR1 and CDR2: SGHAT, FQNNGV. V lost 1 base and J lost 8; bases outside the gene matches: 14. CDR3 length equals 17 residues. Here the CDR3 reads CASSLGIRTGDWAEAFF. In DNA form, the CDR3 reads TGTGCCAGCAGCTTAGGGATACGGACAGGGGATTGGGCCGAAGCTTTCTTT.

This rearrangement joins TRBV9 to TRBJ1-3, with 7 bases identical to TRBD1. The ends lost 4 bases at V and 4 bases at J; junction bases unmatched: 8. In germline, CDR1 is SGDLS, CDR2 YYNGEE. This CDR3 contains 15 residues. The CDR3 DNA reads TGTGCCAGCAGCACTAGGGACAGACCCGGAAACACCATATATTTT. Its translation: CASSTRDRPGNTIYF.

This clone was detected once. The rearrangement uses TRBV30 and TRBJ2-7; D is ambiguous. CDR1 is GTSNPN and CDR2 is SVGIG in the germline V gene (reference sequence). The V and J ends lost 3 bases and 3 bases respectively, with 15 bases between them. The CDR3 contains 14 residues. The CDR3 loop is CAWRPLGESYEQYF. DNA of the CDR3: TGTGCCTGGAGGCCCTTGGGTGAAAGCTACGAGCAGTACTTC.

The DNA of the CDR3 is TGTGCCAGCAGTTTCAGTGACAGGGAAGCCTATGGCTACACCTTC. Protein: CASSFSDREAYGYTF. The chain has TRBV6-6 and TRBJ1-2; 7 bases are shared with TRBD1. The ends lost 4 bases at V and 4 bases at J; junction bases unmatched: 9. The CDR3 extends over 15 amino acids. CDR1 is MNHNY, CDR2 SVGAGI, per germline (reference sequence).

V is TRBV11-2 and J is TRBJ2-3, with 14 bases fitting TRBD2. Trimming cost V 5 bases and J 3 bases; bases outside gene matches: 13. The germline V gene has CDR1 SGHAT and CDR2 FQNNGV. The CDR3 sequence is 19 residues long. CDR3 sequence: CASSNGLAGGGLPTDTQYF. In DNA form, the CDR3 reads TGTGCCAGCAGCAACGGACTAGCGGGAGGCGGACTACCAACAGATACGCAGTATTTT.

This rearrangement joins TRBV27 to TRBJ2-7, with 7 bases aligning to TRBD2. Germline V gives CDR1 MNHEY, CDR2 SMNVEV (reference sequence). The V gene end was trimmed by 9 bases and the J gene end by 3 bases; junction bases not matched to a gene: 11. The CDR3 is 14 amino acids. The CDR3 sequence: CASSGRNNHYEQYF. The CDR3 DNA reads as TGTGCCAGTTCCGGGAGGAACAACCACTACGAGCAGTACTTC.

The J gene is TRBJ2-2, the V gene TRBV7-9, with TRBD2 matching 9 bases. The CDR3 runs to 16 residues. V lost 5 bases to trimming and J lost 1 base; unmatched junction nucleotides: 5. Germline lookup yields CDR1 SEHNR and CDR2 FQNEAQ (reference sequence). CDR3 loop: CASSASGTRNTGELFF. In nucleotides, the CDR3 is TGTGCCAGCAGCGCTAGCGGGACGAGGAACACCGGGGAGCTGTTTTTT.

The chain has TRBV11-2 and TRBJ2-7; D is possibly TRBD1 (6 bases). V gave up 1 base and J gave up 3 bases, with 16 bases separating them. The germline V gene has CDR1 SGHAT and CDR2 FQNNGV. CDR3 length equals 16 residues. CDR3 sequence reads: CASSLVLGASVYEQYF. In nucleotides, the CDR3 is TGTGCCAGCAGCTTAGTGCTGGGGGCCTCGGTCTACGAGCAGTACTTC.

The chain combines TRBV27 with TRBJ2-2, with TRBD2 matching over 8 bases. The V gene end was trimmed by 2 bases and the J gene end by 6 bases; junction bases not matched to a gene: 8. This CDR3 has 16 residues. The germline V gene has CDR1 MNHEY and CDR2 SMNVEV (reference sequence). DNA for the CDR3: TGTGCCAGCAGTTTAAGGGGACTAGTAACTCCCGGGGAGCTGTTTTTT. This encodes CASSLRGLVTPGELFF.